This TCR beta chain was documented in a study of cytomegalovirus exposure and HLA in healthy donors. On the study more broadly: The approximately 120 validation repertoires, a later analysis reported, used the same platform as the 666 first-cohort repertoires.

TCRdb keeps only in-frame clones here, not all; method: immunoSEQ multiplex PCR. The sample carries about 110,000 clones, under 85% recorded once. The CDR3 has 17 amino acids. The germline V gene encodes CDR1 SGDLS and CDR2 YYNGEE. Germline trimming cut 1 base from V and 6 bases from J; bases unmatched to any gene: 12. The chain uses TRBV9 and TRBJ2-3, with 9 bases matching TRBD2. The sequence came from a woman aged 18-29 years in good health and CMV-seronegative. The sample consisted of PBMCs. The CDR3 coding sequence is TGTGCCAGCAGCGTAAGTCCAGCGGGGGGTCTCGGGGATACGCAGTATTTT. Its protein product is CASSVSPAGGLGDTQYF.